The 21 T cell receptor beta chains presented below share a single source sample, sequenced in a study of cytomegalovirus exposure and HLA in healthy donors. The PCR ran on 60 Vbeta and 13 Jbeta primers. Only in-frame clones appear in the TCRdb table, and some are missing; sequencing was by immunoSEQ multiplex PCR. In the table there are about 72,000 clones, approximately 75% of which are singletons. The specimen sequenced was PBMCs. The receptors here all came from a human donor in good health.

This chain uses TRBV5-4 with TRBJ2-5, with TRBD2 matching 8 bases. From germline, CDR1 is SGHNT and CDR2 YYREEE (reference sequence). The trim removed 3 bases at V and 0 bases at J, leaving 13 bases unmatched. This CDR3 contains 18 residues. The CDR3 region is CASSSQGLSGANQETQYF. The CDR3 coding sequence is TGTGCCAGCAGCTCCCAGGGGCTTAGCGGGGCCAACCAAGAGACCCAGTACTTC.

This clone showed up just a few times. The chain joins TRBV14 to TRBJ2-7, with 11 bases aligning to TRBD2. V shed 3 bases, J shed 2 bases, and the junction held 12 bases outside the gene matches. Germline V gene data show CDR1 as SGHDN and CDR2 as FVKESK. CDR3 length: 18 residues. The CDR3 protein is CASSHPLTTSGGPYEQYF. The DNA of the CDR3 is TGTGCCAGCAGCCATCCCCTGACCACTAGCGGGGGTCCCTACGAGCAGTACTTC.

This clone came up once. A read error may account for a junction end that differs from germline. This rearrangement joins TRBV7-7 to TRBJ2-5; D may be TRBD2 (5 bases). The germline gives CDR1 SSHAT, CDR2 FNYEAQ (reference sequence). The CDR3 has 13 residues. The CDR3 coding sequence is TGTGCTAGCAGCCCGGACTTAGAAGAGACCCAGTACTTC. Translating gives CASSPDLEETQYF.

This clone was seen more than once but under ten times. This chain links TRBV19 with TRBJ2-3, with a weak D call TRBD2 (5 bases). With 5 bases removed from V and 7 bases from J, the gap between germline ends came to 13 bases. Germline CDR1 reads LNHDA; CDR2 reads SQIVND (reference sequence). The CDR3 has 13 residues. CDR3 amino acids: CASSPERENTQYF. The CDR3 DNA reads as TGTGCCAGTAGTCCGGAGAGGGAAAATACGCAGTATTTT.

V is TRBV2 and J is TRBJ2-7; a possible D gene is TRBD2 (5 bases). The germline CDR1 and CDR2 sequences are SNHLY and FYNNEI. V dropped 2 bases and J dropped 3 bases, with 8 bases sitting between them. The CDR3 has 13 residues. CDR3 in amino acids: CASSELRGYEQYF. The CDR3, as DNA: TGTGCCAGCAGTGAACTACGGGGCTACGAGCAGTACTTC.

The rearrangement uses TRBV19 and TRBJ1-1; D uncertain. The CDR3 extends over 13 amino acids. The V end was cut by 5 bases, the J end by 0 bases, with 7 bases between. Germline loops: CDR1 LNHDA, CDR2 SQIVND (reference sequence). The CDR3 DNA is TGTGCCAGTAGTTCCACAGTGAACACTGAAGCTTTCTTT. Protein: CASSSTVNTEAFF.

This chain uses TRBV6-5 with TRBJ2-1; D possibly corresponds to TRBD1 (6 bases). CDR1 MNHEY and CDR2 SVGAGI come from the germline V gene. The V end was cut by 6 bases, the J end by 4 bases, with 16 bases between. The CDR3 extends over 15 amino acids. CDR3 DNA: TGTGCCAGCAGCTCTACAGGGACGATATACAATGAGCAGTTCTTC. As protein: CASSSTGTIYNEQFF.

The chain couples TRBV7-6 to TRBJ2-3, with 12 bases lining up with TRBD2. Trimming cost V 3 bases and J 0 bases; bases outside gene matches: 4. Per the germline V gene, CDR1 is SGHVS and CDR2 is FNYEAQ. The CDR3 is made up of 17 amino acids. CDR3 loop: CASSLTSGGLSTDTQYF. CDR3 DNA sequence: TGTGCCAGCAGCTTGACTAGCGGGGGACTTAGCACAGATACGCAGTATTTT.

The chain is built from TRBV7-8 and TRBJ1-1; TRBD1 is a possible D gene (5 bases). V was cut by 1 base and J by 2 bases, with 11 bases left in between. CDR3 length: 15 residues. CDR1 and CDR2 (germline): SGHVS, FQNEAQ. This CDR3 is CASSLDAGHNTEAFF. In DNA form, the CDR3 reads TGTGCCAGCAGCTTAGACGCGGGGCACAACACTGAAGCTTTCTTT.

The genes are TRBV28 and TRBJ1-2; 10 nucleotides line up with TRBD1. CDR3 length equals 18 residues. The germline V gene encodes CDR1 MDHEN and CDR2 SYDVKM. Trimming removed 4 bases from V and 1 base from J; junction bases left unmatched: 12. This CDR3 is CASSSILGQGKGNYGYTF. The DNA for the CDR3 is TGTGCCAGCAGTTCCATACTGGGACAGGGGAAGGGTAACTATGGCTACACCTTC.

The DNA for the CDR3 is TGTGCCAGCAGTTTAAATATTGGGCAGGGATTCTACGAGCAGTACTTC. Translated: CASSLNIGQGFYEQYF. The J gene is TRBJ2-7, the V gene TRBV27; maybe TRBD1 (5 bases). Germline CDR1 reads MNHEY; CDR2 reads SMNVEV (reference sequence). The CDR3 loop spans 16 amino acids. Between the trimmed V and J ends, which lost 2 bases and 3 bases, there was a span of 17 bases.

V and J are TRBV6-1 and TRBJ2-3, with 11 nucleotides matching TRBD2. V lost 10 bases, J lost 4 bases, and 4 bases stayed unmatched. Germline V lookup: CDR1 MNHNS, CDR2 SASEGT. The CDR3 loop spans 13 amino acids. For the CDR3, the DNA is TGTGCCACCTTAGCGGGGGGGGCAGATACGCAGTATTTT. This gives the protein CATLAGGADTQYF.

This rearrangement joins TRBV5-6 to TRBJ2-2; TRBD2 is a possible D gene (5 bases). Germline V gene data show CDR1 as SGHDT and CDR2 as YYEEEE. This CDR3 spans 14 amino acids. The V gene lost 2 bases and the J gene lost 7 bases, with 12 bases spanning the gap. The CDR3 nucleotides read TGTGCCAGCAGCTTTGACTTCGGGGACGGGGAGCTGTTTTTT. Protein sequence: CASSFDFGDGELFF.

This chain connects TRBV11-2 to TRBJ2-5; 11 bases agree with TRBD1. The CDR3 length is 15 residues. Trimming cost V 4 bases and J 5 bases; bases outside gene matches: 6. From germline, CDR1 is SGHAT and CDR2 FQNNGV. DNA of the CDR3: TGTGCCAGCAGCTCGGACAGGGGGCGCGGGGAGACCCAGTACTTC. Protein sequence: CASSSDRGRGETQYF.

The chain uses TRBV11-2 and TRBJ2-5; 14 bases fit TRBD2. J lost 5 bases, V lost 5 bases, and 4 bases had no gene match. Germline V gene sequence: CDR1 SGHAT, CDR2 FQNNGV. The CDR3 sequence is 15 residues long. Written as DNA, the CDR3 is TGTGCCAGCAGCCAACGGACTAGCGGGGGGGAGACCCAGTACTTC. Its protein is CASSQRTSGGETQYF.

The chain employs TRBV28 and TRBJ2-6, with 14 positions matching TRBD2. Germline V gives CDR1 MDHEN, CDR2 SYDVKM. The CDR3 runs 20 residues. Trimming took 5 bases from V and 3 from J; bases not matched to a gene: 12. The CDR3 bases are TGTGCCAGCAGTACGGAGACGACTAGCGGGGGGGCGGTTGGGGCCAACGTCCTGACTTTC. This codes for CASSTETTSGGAVGANVLTF. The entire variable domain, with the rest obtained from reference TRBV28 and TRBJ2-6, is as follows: DVKVTQSSRYLVKRTGEKVFLECVQDMDHENMFWYRQDPGLGLRLIYFSYDVKMKEKGDIPEGYSVSREKKERFSLILESASTNQTSMYLCASSTETTSGGAVGANVLTFGAGSRLTVL.

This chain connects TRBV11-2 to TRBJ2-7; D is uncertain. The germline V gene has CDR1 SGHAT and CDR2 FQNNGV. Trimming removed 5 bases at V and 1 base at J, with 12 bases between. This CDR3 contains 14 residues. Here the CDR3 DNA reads TGTGCCAGCAGCCGAGCCCAATGGTCCTACGAGCAGTACTTC. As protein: CASSRAQWSYEQYF.

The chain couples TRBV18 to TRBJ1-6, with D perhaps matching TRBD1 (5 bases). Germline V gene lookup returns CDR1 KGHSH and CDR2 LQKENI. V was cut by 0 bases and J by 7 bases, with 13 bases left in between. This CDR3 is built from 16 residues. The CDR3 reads CASSPPAGPPNSPLHF. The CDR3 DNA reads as TGTGCCAGCTCACCACCCGCGGGACCACCCAATTCACCCCTCCACTTT.

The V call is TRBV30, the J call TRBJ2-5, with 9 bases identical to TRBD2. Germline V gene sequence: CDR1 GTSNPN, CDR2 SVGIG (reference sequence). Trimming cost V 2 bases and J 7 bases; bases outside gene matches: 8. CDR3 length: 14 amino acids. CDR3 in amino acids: CAWSLAGGYATQYF. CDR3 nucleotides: TGTGCCTGGAGTTTGGCGGGGGGGTACGCGACCCAGTACTTC.

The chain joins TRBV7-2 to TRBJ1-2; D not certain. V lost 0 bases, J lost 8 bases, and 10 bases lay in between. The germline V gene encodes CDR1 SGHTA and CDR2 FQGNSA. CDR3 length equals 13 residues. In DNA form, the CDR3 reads TGTGCCAGCAGCTTAGCCGGGTCGGGGGGCTACACCTTC. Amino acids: CASSLAGSGGYTF.

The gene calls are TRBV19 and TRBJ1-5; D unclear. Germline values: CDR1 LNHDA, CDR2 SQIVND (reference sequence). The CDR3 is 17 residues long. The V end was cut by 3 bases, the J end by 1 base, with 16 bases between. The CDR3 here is CASSIAEGLGSNQPQHF. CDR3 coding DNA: TGTGCCAGTAGTATTGCCGAGGGTCTGGGAAGCAATCAGCCCCAGCATTTT.